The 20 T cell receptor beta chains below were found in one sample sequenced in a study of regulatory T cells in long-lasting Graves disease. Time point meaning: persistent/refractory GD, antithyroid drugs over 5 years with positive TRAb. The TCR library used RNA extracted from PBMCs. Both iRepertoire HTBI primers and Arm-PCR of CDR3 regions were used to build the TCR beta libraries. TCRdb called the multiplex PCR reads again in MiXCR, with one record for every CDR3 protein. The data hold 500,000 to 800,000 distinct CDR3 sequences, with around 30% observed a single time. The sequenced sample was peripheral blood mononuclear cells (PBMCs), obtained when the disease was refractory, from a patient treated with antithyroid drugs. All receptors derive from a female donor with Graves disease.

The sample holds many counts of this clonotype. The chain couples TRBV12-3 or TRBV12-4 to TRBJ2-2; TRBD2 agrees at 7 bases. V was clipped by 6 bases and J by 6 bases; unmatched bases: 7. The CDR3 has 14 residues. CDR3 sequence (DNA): TGTGCCAGCAGACCACGGACTAGATCCGGGGAGCTGTTTTTT. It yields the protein CASRPRTRSGELFF.

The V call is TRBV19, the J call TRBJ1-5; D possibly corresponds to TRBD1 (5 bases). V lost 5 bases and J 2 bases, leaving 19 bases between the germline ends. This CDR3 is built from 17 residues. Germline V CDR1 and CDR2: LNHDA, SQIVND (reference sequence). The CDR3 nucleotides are TGTGCCAGTAGTTTATATGGGGGACGTAGGGGCAATCAGCCCCAGCATTTT. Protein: CASSLYGGRRGNQPQHF. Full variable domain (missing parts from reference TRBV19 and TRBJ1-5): DGGITQSPKYLFRKEGQNVTLSCEQNLNHDAMYWYRQDPGQGLRLIYYSQIVNDFQKGDIAEGYSVSREKKESFPLTVTSAQKNPTAFYLCASSLYGGRRGNQPQHFGDGTRLSIL.

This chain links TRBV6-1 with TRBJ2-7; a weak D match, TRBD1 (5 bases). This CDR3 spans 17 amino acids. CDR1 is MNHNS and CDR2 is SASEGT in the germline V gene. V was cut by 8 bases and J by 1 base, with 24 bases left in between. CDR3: CASVWRRGSKGSYEQYF. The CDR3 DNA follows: TGTGCCAGCGTTTGGCGAAGGGGCTCGAAGGGTTCCTACGAGCAGTACTTC.

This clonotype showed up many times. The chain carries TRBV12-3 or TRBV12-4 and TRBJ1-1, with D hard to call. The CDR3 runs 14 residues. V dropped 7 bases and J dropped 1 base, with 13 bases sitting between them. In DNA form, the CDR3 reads TGTGCCAGCACCCCGCTTGGCGGGAACACTGAAGCTTTCTTT. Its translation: CASTPLGGNTEAFF.

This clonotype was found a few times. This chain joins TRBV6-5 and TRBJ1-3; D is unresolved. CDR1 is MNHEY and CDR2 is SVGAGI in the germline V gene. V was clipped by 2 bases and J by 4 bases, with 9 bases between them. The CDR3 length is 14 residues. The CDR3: CASSYPGDGNTIYF. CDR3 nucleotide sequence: TGTGCCAGCAGTTACCCGGGAGACGGAAACACCATATATTTT.

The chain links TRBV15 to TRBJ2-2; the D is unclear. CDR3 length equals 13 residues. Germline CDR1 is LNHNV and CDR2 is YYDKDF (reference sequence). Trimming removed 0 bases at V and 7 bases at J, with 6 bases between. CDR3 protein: CATSRDGNGELFF. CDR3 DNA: TGTGCCACCAGCAGAGATGGAAACGGGGAGCTGTTTTTT.

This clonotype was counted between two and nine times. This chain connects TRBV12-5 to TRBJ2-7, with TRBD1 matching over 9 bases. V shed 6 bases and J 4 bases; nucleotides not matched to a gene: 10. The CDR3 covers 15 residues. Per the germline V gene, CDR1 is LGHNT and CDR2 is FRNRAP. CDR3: CASGPKDRGLYEQYF. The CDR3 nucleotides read TGTGCTAGTGGCCCCAAGGACAGGGGACTTTACGAGCAGTACTTC.

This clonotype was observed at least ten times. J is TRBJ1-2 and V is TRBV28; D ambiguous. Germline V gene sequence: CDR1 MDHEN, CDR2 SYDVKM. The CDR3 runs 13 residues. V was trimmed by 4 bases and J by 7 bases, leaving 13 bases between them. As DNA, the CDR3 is TGTGCCAGCAGTTCCGGTCAAAAGGCTGGCTACACCTTC. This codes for CASSSGQKAGYTF.

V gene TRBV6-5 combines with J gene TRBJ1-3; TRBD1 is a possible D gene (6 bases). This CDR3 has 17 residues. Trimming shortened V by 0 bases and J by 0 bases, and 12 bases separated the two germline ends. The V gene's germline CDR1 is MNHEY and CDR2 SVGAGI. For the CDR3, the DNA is TGTGCCAGCAGTTACTCGGGGCCCAGGGGCTCTGGAAACACCATATATTTT. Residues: CASSYSGPRGSGNTIYF.

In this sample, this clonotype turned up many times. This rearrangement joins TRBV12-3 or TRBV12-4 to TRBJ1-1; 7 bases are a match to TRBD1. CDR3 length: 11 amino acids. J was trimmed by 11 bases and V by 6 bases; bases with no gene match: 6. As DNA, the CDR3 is TGTGCCAGCAGCCCCCAGGGGGAGGCTTTCTTT. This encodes CASSPQGEAFF.

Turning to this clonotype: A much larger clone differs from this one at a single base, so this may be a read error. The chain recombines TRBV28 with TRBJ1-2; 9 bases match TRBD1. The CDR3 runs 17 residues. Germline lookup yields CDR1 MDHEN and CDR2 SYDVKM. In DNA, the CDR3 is TGTGCCAGCAGTTCCCGACTCCGGACAGGGGACCTCTATGACTACACCTTC. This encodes CASSSRLRTGDLYDYTF.

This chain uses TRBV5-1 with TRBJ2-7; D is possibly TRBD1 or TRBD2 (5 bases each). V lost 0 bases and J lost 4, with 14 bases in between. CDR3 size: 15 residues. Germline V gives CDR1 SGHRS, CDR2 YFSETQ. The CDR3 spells CASSLDGARGYEQYF. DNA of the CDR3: TGCGCCAGCAGCTTGGACGGGGCCCGGGGATACGAGCAGTACTTC.

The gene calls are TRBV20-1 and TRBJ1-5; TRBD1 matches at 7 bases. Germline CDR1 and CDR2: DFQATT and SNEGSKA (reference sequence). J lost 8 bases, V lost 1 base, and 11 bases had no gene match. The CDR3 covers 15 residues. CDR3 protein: CSARGFDRAGEPQHF. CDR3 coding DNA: TGCAGTGCTAGAGGTTTCGACAGGGCTGGTGAGCCCCAGCATTTT.

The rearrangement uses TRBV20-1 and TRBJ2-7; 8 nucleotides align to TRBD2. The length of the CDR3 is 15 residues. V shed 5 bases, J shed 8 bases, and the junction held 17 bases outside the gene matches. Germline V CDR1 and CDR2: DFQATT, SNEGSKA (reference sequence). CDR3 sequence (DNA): TGCAGTGCTGCTTCGAGGGCTAGCGGGCGCTTGAAGCAGTACTTC. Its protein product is CSAASRASGRLKQYF.

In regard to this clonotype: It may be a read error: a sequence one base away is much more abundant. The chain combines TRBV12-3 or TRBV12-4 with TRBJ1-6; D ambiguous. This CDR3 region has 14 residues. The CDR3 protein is CASTQVSYNPPLHF. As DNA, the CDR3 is TGTGCCAGCACCCAGGTCTCCTATAATCCACCCCTCCACTTT.

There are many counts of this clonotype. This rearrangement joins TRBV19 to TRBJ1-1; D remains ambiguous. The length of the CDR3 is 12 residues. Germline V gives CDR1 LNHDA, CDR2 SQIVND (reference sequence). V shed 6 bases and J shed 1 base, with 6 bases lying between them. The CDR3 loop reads CASSYKNTEAFF. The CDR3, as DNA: TGTGCCAGTAGCTACAAGAACACTGAAGCTTTCTTT.

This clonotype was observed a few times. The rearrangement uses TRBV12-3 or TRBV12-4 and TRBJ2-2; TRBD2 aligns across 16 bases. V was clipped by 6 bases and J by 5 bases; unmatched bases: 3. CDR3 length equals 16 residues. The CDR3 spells CASRLGLAGGTGELFF. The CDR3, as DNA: TGTGCCAGCAGACTGGGACTAGCGGGAGGGACCGGGGAGCTGTTTTTT.

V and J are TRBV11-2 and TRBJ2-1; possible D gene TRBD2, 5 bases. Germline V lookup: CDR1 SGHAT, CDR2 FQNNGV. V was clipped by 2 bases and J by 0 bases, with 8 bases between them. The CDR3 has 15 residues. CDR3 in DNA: TGTGCCAGCAGCTTACTAGCCTTCTCCTACAATGAGCAGTTCTTC. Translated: CASSLLAFSYNEQFF.

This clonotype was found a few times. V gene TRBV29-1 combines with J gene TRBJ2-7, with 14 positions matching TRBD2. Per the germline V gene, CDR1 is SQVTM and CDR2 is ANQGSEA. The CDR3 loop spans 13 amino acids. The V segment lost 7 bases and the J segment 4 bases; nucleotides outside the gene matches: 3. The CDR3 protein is CSAGTSGSYEQYF. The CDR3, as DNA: TGCAGCGCTGGGACTAGCGGGAGTTACGAGCAGTACTTC.

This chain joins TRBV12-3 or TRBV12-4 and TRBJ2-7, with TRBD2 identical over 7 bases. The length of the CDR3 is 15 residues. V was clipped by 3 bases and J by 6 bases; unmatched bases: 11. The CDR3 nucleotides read TGTGCCAGCAGTTTCCAAGCGGGACTTTCACGCGAGCAGTACTTC. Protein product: CASSFQAGLSREQYF.